This TCR beta chain was observed in a study of blood T cell repertoires in COVID-19 (dated by TCRdb to the early 2020s). Regarding the study in general: The collaborator samples originated in the United States, Italy and Spain and spanned the acute and convalescent phases of COVID-19. The material from the prospective study consisted of cDNA or gDNA derived from T cells, B-cell-depleted T cells, or PBMCs. The dataset comprised deeply sampled blood TCRbeta repertoires from subjects exposed to, actively infected with, or recovered from COVID-19. A freely available public database, intended as a resource for researchers studying the immune response to SARS-CoV-2, is where the repertoires were released. The samples were drawn from the first 160 participants of the ongoing ImmuneRACE study and from 1,200 or so subjects provided by 6 global collaborators. The sample metadata nearly always contained a de-identified subject ID, COVID-19 status, age in years and sex. Where HLA class I and class II types were available, the types were taken from metadata supplied by the sample provider, not from assay-based typing.

General conclusions and limits of the study: How much clinical and demographic metadata was included differed by source and by participant, and the metadata was provided uncurated.

TCRbeta CDR3 regions were amplified from genomic DNA using the immunoSEQ Assay, a bias-controlled multiplex PCR. Concerning the study's data processing: The number of nucleated cells in each sample was estimated by amplification of reference gene primers within the assay. Sequence reads were collapsed and filtered to measure the absolute abundance of every unique TCRbeta CDR3 rearrangement. For each sample, productive Simpson clonality was calculated as the square root of Simpson's diversity index over productive rearrangements. In its TCRdb copy, this immuneACCESS table keeps in-frame sequences only and misses some clones. Where compared with another copy, unresolved V genes explain less than half of these, and the others have no known cause. V and J calls and clone size are as listed in that table; D and trimming were resolved from the DNA. For this sample there are 70,000 to 100,000 clones; 80% to 90% appear just once. The leading ten clones occupy 8.1% of the sample.

Each collaborating institution followed its own protocols to collect whole blood in K2EDTA tubes. For TCRbeta analysis, collaborators shipped samples in one of three forms: frozen whole blood, isolated PBMCs, or DNA extracted from either of those sample types. About this clone: Its antigen specificity is not known. It has no much larger one-base neighbor in the sample; base qualities were not kept. The sample has other DNA sequences that encode this CDR3 too.

V trim: 4 bases; J trim: 5 bases; unmatched bases: 5. From its cysteine to its phenylalanine, the CDR3 spans 14 amino acids. The only DNA kept is the CDR3, 42 bases in frame from the first base. The germline V gene encodes CDR1 LGHDT and CDR2 YNNKEL (reference sequence). The rearranged chain carries TRBV3-1 (or the pseudogene TRBV3-2) and TRBJ1-1, with 9 central nucleotides matching TRBD1. Sequencing used peripheral blood. The sequence derives from a woman between 65 and 79 years old with acute or convalescent COVID-19. In nucleotides, the sequence is TGTGCCAGCAGCCCCAGACAGGGGGGGACTGAAGCTTTCTTT. It is translated as CASSPRQGGTEAFF.